The present T cell receptor (beta chain) was sequenced within a study of T cell responses to AZD1222 COVID-19 vaccine. Whole-study results and caveats: White British people made up most donors, females outnumbered males, and clonal diversity was possibly underestimated.

There are 17 residues in the CDR3. On this clone: Its specificity is not known.

The data were produced by immunoSEQ multiplex PCR, yet TCRdb's version contains in-frame clones alone and is incomplete. The table has roughly 160,000 clones, approximately 90% seen once. Sequences were derived from peripheral blood, sampled on day 0 of MenACWY control vaccination. V is TRBV21-1 and J is TRBJ2-1; the D segment call TRBD2 is taken from the table without a DNA check. TRBV21-1 is an annotated pseudogene. The clonotype was recovered from an adult in good health. Written as DNA, the CDR3 is TGTGCCAGCAGCAAAGAAGGGCTAGCGGGACCCTACAATGAGCAGTTCTTC. Encoded protein: CASSKEGLAGPYNEQFF.